This paragraph covers one TCR beta chain sequence. The antigen is unknown. 5'RACE template switching generated TCR cDNA, adding a universal primer site and UMIs. One entry per CDR3 protein results from TCRdb running MiXCR on the 5' RACE reads. This sample has 500,000 to 650,000 distinct CDR3 sequences, with around an eighth found just once. The data belong to a study of T cells after yellow fever vaccination. General observations from the study: Post-booster reappearance was seen for most primary-vaccination clones (about 96% CD4, around 90% CD8).

The starting material was PBMCs, obtained on the day of the yellow fever booster vaccination. The TCR was taken from a man aged 30-40 years who received the YFV17D yellow fever vaccine.

The CDR3 region is CSARDGPSGSYNEQFF. The DNA for the CDR3 is TGCAGTGCTAGAGATGGCCCAAGCGGCTCCTACAATGAGCAGTTCTTC. The chain recombines TRBV20-1 with TRBJ2-1; perhaps TRBD2 as D (5 bases). The CDR3 is 16 amino acids. Looked up from germline, CDR1 is DFQATT and CDR2 is SNEGSKA (reference sequence). The V end lost 0 bases, the J end lost 0 bases, and 12 bases lay between the germline ends.